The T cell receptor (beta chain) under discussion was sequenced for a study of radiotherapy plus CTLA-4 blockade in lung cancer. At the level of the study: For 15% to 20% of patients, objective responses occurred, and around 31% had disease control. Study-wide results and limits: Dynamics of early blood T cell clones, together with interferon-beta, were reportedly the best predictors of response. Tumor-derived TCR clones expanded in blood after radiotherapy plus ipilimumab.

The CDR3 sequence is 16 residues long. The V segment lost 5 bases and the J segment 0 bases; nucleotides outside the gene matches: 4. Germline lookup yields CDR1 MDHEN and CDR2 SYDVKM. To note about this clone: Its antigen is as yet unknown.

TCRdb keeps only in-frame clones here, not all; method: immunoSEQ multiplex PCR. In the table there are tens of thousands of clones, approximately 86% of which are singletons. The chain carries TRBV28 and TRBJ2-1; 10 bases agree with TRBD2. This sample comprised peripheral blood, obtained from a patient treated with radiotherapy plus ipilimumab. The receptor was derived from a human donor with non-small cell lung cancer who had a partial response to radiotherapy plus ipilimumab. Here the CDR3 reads CASSGPSGSSYNEQFF. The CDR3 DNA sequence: TGTGCCAGCAGTGGCCCTAGCGGGAGCTCCTACAATGAGCAGTTCTTC. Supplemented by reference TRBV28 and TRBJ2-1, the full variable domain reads DVKVTQSSRYLVKRTGEKVFLECVQDMDHENMFWYRQDPGLGLRLIYFSYDVKMKEKGDIPEGYSVSREKKERFSLILESASTNQTSMYLCASSGPSGSSYNEQFFGPGTRLTVL.